The clone carrying this T cell receptor (beta chain) was recorded once. This CDR3 region has 13 residues. The V gene lost 6 bases and the J gene lost 0 bases, with 9 bases spanning the gap. The germline V gene has CDR1 SQVTM and CDR2 ANQGSEA. The data originate from a study of blood T cell repertoires in COVID-19. Study in general: The origin of the acute and convalescent COVID-19 samples was the United States, Italy and Spain. Nucleic acid was either cDNA or gDNA, and it came from T cells, B-cell-depleted T cells, or PBMCs.

Here immunoSEQ multiplex PCR was the method, and the copy in TCRdb shows in-frame clones only, minus some. The sample has 150,000 to 200,000 clones, about 88% seen once. The rearrangement joins TRBV29-1 to TRBJ2-1; D is uncertain. What was sequenced was peripheral blood. This sequence was found in a human donor in a cohort sampled during active COVID-19. The CDR3 nucleotides are TGCAGCGTCCGGGTCTACTCCTACAATGAGCAGTTCTTC. Encoded protein: CSVRVYSYNEQFF.